The 30 T cell receptor beta chains below were found in one sample sequenced in a study of human T cells and chemical hapten exposure. TCRdb re-called the RACE reads with MiXCR, one entry per CDR3 protein. The sample lists around 330,000 distinct CDR3 sequences; about 5% were seen once. The time point was: pre-sensitization, week 0. Treatment in this sample: therapeutic diphenylcyclopropenone sensitization with weekly scalp DPC. The material was whole blood, obtained in connection with sensitization to the hapten diphenylcyclopropenone (DPC). Receptor source: a woman aged 18-29 years with alopecia areata. Some clones in this sample may be carry-over from other donors' samples.

This chain links TRBV9 with TRBJ2-7, with D unresolved. Per the germline V gene, CDR1 is SGDLS and CDR2 is YYNGEE. This CDR3 contains 15 residues. Between the trimmed V and J ends, which lost 4 bases and 3 bases, there was a span of 17 bases. CDR3 nucleotide sequence: TGTGCCAGCAGCATCGACACAAACACTCTCTACGAGCAGTACTTC. Translation: CASSIDTNTLYEQYF.

The chain employs TRBV18 and TRBJ2-7; 9 bases fit TRBD1. The CDR3 is 15 residues long. Germline-derived CDR1 and CDR2 are KGHSH and LQKENI. The V and J ends lost 2 bases and 0 bases, in that order; junction bases with no gene match: 2. The CDR3 here is CASSPGQGLSYEQYF. In DNA form, the CDR3 reads TGTGCCAGCTCACCAGGACAGGGGCTCTCCTACGAGCAGTACTTC.

This clonotype was detected only a few times. A read error may produce the germline difference seen at one junction end. The chain is built from TRBV11-2 and TRBJ2-5, with 7 positions matching TRBD1. There are 14 residues in the CDR3. The germline CDR1 and CDR2 sequences are SGHAT and FQNNGV. CDR3 DNA sequence: TGTGCCAGCAACCAACAACCGCGGTCGGACAGGACCACCTTC. Protein product: CASNQQPRSDRTTF.

The chain employs TRBV28 and TRBJ2-7; a possible D gene is TRBD2 (6 bases). V lost 6 bases to trimming and J lost 3 bases, with 15 bases between them. The CDR3 runs 14 residues. The germline gives CDR1 MDHEN, CDR2 SYDVKM. CDR3: CASSGGQFSYEQYF. The CDR3, as DNA: TGTGCCAGCAGCGGAGGGCAATTCAGCTACGAGCAGTACTTC.

In its sample, this clonotype was seen many times. This chain links TRBV5-1 with TRBJ2-7, with D tentatively TRBD1 or TRBD2 (5 bases each). Between the trimmed V and J ends, which lost 3 bases and 5 bases, there was a span of 15 bases. The CDR3 runs to 14 residues. Germline CDR1 reads SGHRS; CDR2 reads YFSETQ. CDR3 residues: CASSWTREQDEQYF. CDR3 sequence (DNA): TGCGCCAGCAGCTGGACCCGGGAACAGGACGAGCAGTACTTC.

This clonotype came up many times. This chain links TRBV18 with TRBJ1-6; D gene ambiguous. The V gene lost 6 bases and the J gene lost 8 bases, with 11 bases spanning the gap. Germline assignment: CDR1 KGHSH and CDR2 LQKENI. This CDR3 region has 13 residues. The CDR3 DNA follows: TGTGCCAGCTCGCACGCGACGGATTCACCCCTCCACTTT. Its translation: CASSHATDSPLHF.

The chain employs TRBV6-5 and TRBJ1-1; D perhaps matches TRBD1 (6 bases). Germline CDR1 and CDR2: MNHEY and SVGAGI. The V and J ends lost 5 bases and 4 bases respectively, with 17 bases between them. This CDR3 comprises 15 residues. The CDR3 spells CASSHLAGAVTEAFF. The CDR3, as DNA: TGTGCCAGCAGTCACCTCGCAGGGGCGGTCACTGAAGCTTTCTTT.

This clonotype was seen many times. The rearrangement links TRBV20-1 to TRBJ1-1; D not resolved. CDR3 length equals 12 residues. Trimming removed 0 bases from V and 6 bases from J, with 8 bases in between. CDR1 is DFQATT, CDR2 SNEGSKA, per germline (reference sequence). CDR3 amino acids: CSAREYSPEAFF. The CDR3, as DNA: TGCAGTGCTAGAGAATACAGCCCTGAAGCTTTCTTT.

The genes are TRBV29-1 and TRBJ1-2; D ambiguous. Germline V gene data show CDR1 as SQVTM and CDR2 as ANQGSEA. V was clipped by 1 base and J by 2 bases, with 17 bases between them. The CDR3 contains 16 residues. CDR3 protein: CSVEGGLDRGNYGYTF. The CDR3 region has the DNA TGCAGCGTTGAAGGAGGATTAGATAGAGGGAACTATGGCTACACCTTC.

This clonotype was counted a few times. The V and J genes are TRBV6-6 and TRBJ2-2, with 8 nucleotides matching TRBD1. The CDR3 length is 15 residues. The germline gives CDR1 MNHNY, CDR2 SVGAGI (reference sequence). V gave up 2 bases and J gave up 6 bases; unmatched junction bases: 5. This CDR3 is CASSYGAGGSGELFF. CDR3 in DNA: TGTGCCAGCAGTTACGGGGCAGGGGGCTCCGGGGAGCTGTTTTTT.

This clonotype was picked up many times. This sequence joins TRBV9 and TRBJ2-3; D tentatively fits TRBD1 or TRBD2 (5 bases each). This CDR3 comprises 14 residues. Germline CDR1 SGDLS, CDR2 YYNGEE. V shed 6 bases and J shed 2 bases, with 13 bases lying between them. The CDR3 nucleotides are TGTGCCAGCACTAGGGGAGATTACACAGATACGCAGTATTTT. Its translation is CASTRGDYTDTQYF.

This clonotype was seen many times. This chain uses TRBV7-3 with TRBJ1-1; no clear D. The CDR3 consists of 14 residues. Germline V lookup: CDR1 SGHTA, CDR2 FQGTGA. The V end lost 0 bases, the J end lost 6 bases, and 11 bases lay between the germline ends. CDR3 protein: CASSLTGPDAEAFF. CDR3 sequence (DNA): TGTGCCAGCAGCTTAACAGGTCCAGACGCTGAAGCTTTCTTT.

This clonotype was counted between two and nine times. The gene calls are TRBV7-2 and TRBJ1-5, with 7 positions matching TRBD1. Unmatched junction bases numbered 7, after V lost 5 bases and J lost 3 bases. Per germline, CDR1 SGHTA and CDR2 FQGNSA. The CDR3 is made up of 15 amino acids. CDR3 in DNA: TGTGCCAGCAGCCAGGGACAGTTTTTCAATCAGCCCCAGCATTTT. This encodes CASSQGQFFNQPQHF.

In this sample, this clonotype turned up many times. The chain employs TRBV28 and TRBJ2-7; a possible D gene is TRBD2 (5 bases). Trimming cost V 10 bases and J 0 bases, with 16 bases left between them. The germline gives CDR1 MDHEN, CDR2 SYDVKM. This CDR3 is built from 14 residues. The CDR3 sequence: CATLDTSSSYEQYF. The CDR3, as DNA: TGTGCCACACTAGACACTTCGAGCTCCTACGAGCAGTACTTC.

This chain links TRBV2 with TRBJ2-3; 7 bases fit TRBD1. CDR1 and CDR2 (germline): SNHLY, FYNNEI. Trimming took 9 bases from V and 0 from J; bases not matched to a gene: 3. This CDR3 is 13 amino acids long. The CDR3 loop is CARTGVSTDTQYF. CDR3 in DNA: TGTGCCAGAACAGGGGTCAGCACAGATACGCAGTATTTT.

This clonotype has at least ten counts. The chain employs TRBV2 and TRBJ2-2; D is undetermined. The CDR3 extends over 13 amino acids. The V end was cut by 6 bases, the J end by 5 bases, with 10 bases between. Looked up from germline, CDR1 is SNHLY and CDR2 is FYNNEI. The CDR3 nucleotides are TGTGCCAGCAGCGAGTCCGGTACCGGGGAGCTGTTTTTT. It translates to CASSESGTGELFF. Filled out from reference TRBV2 and TRBJ2-2, the complete variable domain reads EPEVTQTPSHQVTQMGQEVILRCVPISNHLYFYWYRQILGQKVEFLVSFYNNEISEKSEIFDDQFSVERPDGSNFTLKIRSTKLEDSAMYFCASSESGTGELFFGEGSRLTVL.

This clonotype was recorded a few times. In nucleotides, the CDR3 is TGTGCCAGCAGCCAAGGTCTGGGCTATGGCTACACCTTC. Encoded protein: CASSQGLGYGYTF. The gene calls are TRBV14 and TRBJ1-2; no clear D. Trimming left V 1 base short and J 4 bases short, with 7 bases between. Germline V gene sequence: CDR1 SGHDN, CDR2 FVKESK. The CDR3 is made up of 13 amino acids. Variable domain in full (rest from reference TRBV14 and TRBJ1-2): EAGVTQFPSHSVIEKGQTVTLRCDPISGHDNLYWYRRVMGKEIKFLLHFVKESKQDESGMPNNRFLAERTGGTYSTLKVQPAELEDSGVYFCASSQGLGYGYTFGSGTRLTVV.

This clonotype was counted many times. The chain employs TRBV5-1 and TRBJ2-3; 8 bases are shared with TRBD2. The germline gives CDR1 SGHRS, CDR2 YFSETQ. V trimming: 0 bases; J trimming: 4 bases; junction bases outside the gene matches: 7. CDR3 size: 16 residues. The CDR3, as DNA: TGCGCCAGCAGCTTGGCCGGGACTAGTTATGCAGATACGCAGTATTTT. Amino acids: CASSLAGTSYADTQYF.

The table lists this clonotype with many counts. This chain connects TRBV4-3 to TRBJ1-2, with D perhaps TRBD1 (6 bases). This CDR3 has 13 amino acids. Per the germline V gene, CDR1 is LGHNA and CDR2 is YSLEER. Trimming stripped 8 bases from V and 0 bases from J, with 10 bases between. This chain's CDR3 is CASPQGANYGYTF. DNA of the CDR3: TGCGCCAGCCCACAGGGAGCTAACTATGGCTACACCTTC.

In its sample, this clonotype was seen a few times. The chain couples TRBV5-6 to TRBJ1-6; TRBD1 is a possible D gene (5 bases). The germline V gene encodes CDR1 SGHDT and CDR2 YYEEEE. The germline V and J ends were trimmed by 0 bases and 10 bases, with 14 bases remaining between them. This CDR3 comprises 15 residues. CDR3: CASSLEAGLVSPLHF. The DNA of the CDR3 is TGTGCCAGCAGCTTGGAGGCAGGGCTCGTCTCACCCCTCCACTTT.

This clonotype showed up many times. The chain combines TRBV20-1 with TRBJ1-5; TRBD1 might be the D (5 bases). V lost 2 bases to trimming and J lost 1 base, with 9 bases between them. Germline V gene lookup returns CDR1 DFQATT and CDR2 SNEGSKA (reference sequence). The CDR3 runs 14 residues. The CDR3: CSARRGGSNQPQHF. CDR3 nucleotide sequence: TGCAGTGCTAGAAGGGGAGGCAGCAATCAGCCCCAGCATTTT.

This clonotype was recorded at least ten times. The V gene is TRBV4-2, the J gene TRBJ2-3; D not certain. V lost 3 bases and J lost 4, with 14 bases in between. This CDR3 spans 15 amino acids. CDR1 and CDR2 (germline): LGHNA, YNFKEQ. The CDR3: CASSQDLGRPDTQYF. CDR3 nucleotide sequence: TGTGCCAGCAGCCAGGATCTGGGTCGGCCAGATACGCAGTATTTT.

Ten or more counts support this clonotype. This rearrangement joins TRBV27 to TRBJ2-3; D tentatively fits TRBD1 or TRBD2 (5 bases each). CDR3 length: 15 residues. V was trimmed by 1 base and J by 3 bases, leaving 11 bases between them. Germline V CDR1 and CDR2: MNHEY, SMNVEV (reference sequence). CDR3 DNA sequence: TGTGCCAGCAGTTTATATAGCGAGGGGACAGATACGCAGTATTTT. Translation gives CASSLYSEGTDTQYF.

This clonotype came up many times. The chain combines TRBV5-5 with TRBJ1-4, with TRBD1 matching over 7 bases. Looked up from germline, CDR1 is SGHKS and CDR2 is YYEKEE (reference sequence). Trimming removed 1 base from V and 11 bases from J; junction bases left unmatched: 11. This CDR3 has 15 amino acids. In DNA, the CDR3 is TGTGCCAGCAGCTTGATAGTGACAGGGCAGGGGAAACTGTTTTTT. This codes for CASSLIVTGQGKLFF.

J is TRBJ2-7 and V is TRBV12-3 or TRBV12-4, with D hard to call. This CDR3 is built from 12 residues. The V gene lost 3 bases and the J gene lost 4 bases, with 7 bases spanning the gap. The CDR3 here is CASSLFVYEQYF. The CDR3 coding sequence is TGTGCCAGCAGTTTGTTCGTGTACGAGCAGTACTTC.

This clonotype was counted at least ten times. The rearrangement links TRBV7-2 to TRBJ2-3; 9 bases line up with TRBD2. Looked up from germline, CDR1 is SGHTA and CDR2 is FQGNSA. With V trimmed by 5 bases and J by 3 bases, 15 bases remained unmatched. CDR3 length: 18 amino acids. The CDR3 DNA follows: TGTGCCAGCAGCCCCTATGTTTTGCGGGGGGGAGGGACAGATACGCAGTATTTT. It encodes CASSPYVLRGGGTDTQYF.

This clonotype was picked up many times. V and J are TRBV18 and TRBJ1-6, with D tentatively TRBD1 (5 bases). The CDR3 is 14 amino acids. V was clipped by 2 bases and J by 5 bases, with 7 bases between them. CDR1 and CDR2 (germline): KGHSH, LQKENI. This CDR3 reads CASSPGTDNSPLHF. The CDR3 nucleotides are TGTGCCAGCTCACCAGGGACTGATAATTCACCCCTCCACTTT.

The chain is built from TRBV5-4 and TRBJ2-5; tentatively, D is TRBD2 (5 bases). CDR1 SGHNT and CDR2 YYREEE come from the germline V gene (reference sequence). V was shortened by 4 bases and J by 4 bases, with 11 bases between the two germline ends. The CDR3 contains 13 residues. For the CDR3, the DNA is TGTGCCAGCAGCCCCGGAGGTGCAGAGACCCAGTACTTC. This translates into CASSPGGAETQYF.

The V call is TRBV5-4, the J call TRBJ2-7; 7 positions agree with TRBD2. The V gene's germline CDR1 is SGHNT and CDR2 YYREEE (reference sequence). V lost 0 bases and J lost 7; bases outside the gene matches: 4. The CDR3 spans 13 residues. The CDR3 here is CASSLVLGGEQYF. The CDR3 DNA follows: TGTGCCAGCAGCTTGGTTCTGGGGGGGGAGCAGTACTTC.

This chain connects TRBV4-3 to TRBJ2-2, with TRBD2 matching 13 bases. This CDR3 is built from 17 residues. The V gene end was trimmed by 2 bases and the J gene end by 7 bases; junction bases not matched to a gene: 7. Per the germline V gene, CDR1 is LGHNA and CDR2 is YSLEER. DNA for the CDR3: TGCGCCAGCAGCCAATCACTAGCGGGGGGGCCCGACGGGGAGCTGTTTTTT. As protein: CASSQSLAGGPDGELFF.